The sequence of this T cell receptor beta chain was determined in a study of identical twins. This clonotype has only a few counts. What it binds is not known. The authors used template switching to add a universal primer site and gave cDNA unique molecular identifiers. Via MiXCR, TCRdb re-called the 5' RACE reads, giving one row per CDR3 protein. The table lists about 250,000 distinct CDR3 sequences, roughly 8.7% of them singletons. Whole-study findings and limits: The presence of invariant MAIT and iNKT cells could partly confound analyses of zero-insertion sequences.

These records were also assigned to another study, of yellow fever vaccine responses in identical twins.

The sample was CD8+ T cells sorted from blood. The clonotype originates from a woman aged 18-30 years in good health.

The CDR3 loop reads CASSFSGMGTGELFF. The CDR3 region has the DNA TGTGCCAGCAGCTTTAGCGGGATGGGCACCGGGGAGCTGTTTTTT. This chain connects TRBV7-8 to TRBJ2-2; the match to TRBD2 covers 8 bases. The CDR3 extends over 15 amino acids. The V and J ends lost 3 bases and 4 bases, in that order; junction bases with no gene match: 4. From germline, CDR1 is SGHVS and CDR2 FQNEAQ.